This T cell receptor (beta chain) was identified during a study of blood T cell repertoires in COVID-19. The method was immunoSEQ multiplex PCR; TCRdb's version includes in-frame clones alone and lacks a portion of them. Of 130,000 or so clones listed, 80% to 90% are singletons. Trimming shortened V by 1 base and J by 5 bases, and 17 bases separated the two germline ends. This CDR3 comprises 16 residues. Per germline, CDR1 SGHKS and CDR2 YYEKEE (reference sequence). This TCR came from a woman aged 45-59 years with acute COVID-19. The gene calls are TRBV5-5 and TRBJ2-3; maybe TRBD1 (6 bases). Sequencing was performed on PBMCs or T cells enriched from blood (not recorded which). CDR3 region: CASSLLVTGFGDTQYF. The CDR3 DNA follows: TGTGCCAGCAGCTTGTTGGTTACAGGGTTCGGAGATACGCAGTATTTT.